This TCR beta chain was recovered during a study of somatic mutations in cytotoxic T cells in rheumatoid arthritis. Study details: Patient blood (approximately 30 ml EDTA) was drawn right after diagnosis, before any treatment.

This CDR3 has 15 amino acids. With 5 bases removed from V and 6 bases from J, the gap between germline ends came to 14 bases. Germline values: CDR1 LGHNA, CDR2 YSLEER. This clone came up once. Its target is not known. Assay used: immunoSEQ multiplex PCR; TCRdb lists only in-frame clones, some missing. The data hold around 4,200 clones, with roughly 83% observed a single time. Positive magnetic bead selection, which isolated the CD4+ and CD8+ cells, was followed by a flow cytometry check of purity. Study-level points and caveats: No significant CD8+ T-cell clonality difference was found between rheumatoid arthritis patients and age-matched controls.

The sequencing input was CD8+ T cells sorted from blood. The chain carries TRBV4-3 and TRBJ2-6; D tentatively fits TRBD1 or TRBD2 (5 bases each). This clonotype was obtained from an adult with rheumatoid arthritis. CDR3: CASSKGTPVANVLTF. The CDR3 bases are TGCGCCAGCAGCAAGGGGACCCCTGTGGCCAACGTCCTGACTTTC.